Included here is one T cell receptor beta chain sequence, with context. No cognate antigen has been identified for it. No base-level quality is on record; no much larger clone is a single base apart. TCRbeta CDR3 regions were amplified from genomic DNA using the immunoSEQ Assay, a bias-controlled multiplex PCR. The source study handled its data this way. Nucleated cell counts per sample were estimated from amplification of reference gene primers within the assay. Sequence reads were collapsed and filtered to measure the absolute abundance of every unique TCRbeta CDR3 rearrangement. For each sample, productive Simpson clonality was calculated by taking the square root of Simpson's diversity index across productive rearrangements. The table was pulled from immuneACCESS by TCRdb, which kept in-frame rearrangements only. Such tables lose some clones; where checked, under half of the loss comes from unresolved V genes, and the rest has no known cause. Clone size and the V and J calls come from that table; the DNA yielded D and trimming. The sample table contains approximately 100,000 clones; only one count was recorded for 84% of them. 17% of the sample belongs to the ten largest clones.

This sample is part of a study of blood T cell repertoires in COVID-19 (dated by TCRdb to 2020 to 2022). Study-wide context: Samples covering the acute and convalescent phases of COVID-19 were provided by collaborators in the United States, Italy and Spain. The repertoires were released in a freely available public database meant as a resource for research on the immune response to SARS-CoV-2. The prospective study material was composed of cDNA or gDNA derived from T cells, B-cell-depleted T cells, or PBMCs. A de-identified subject ID, COVID-19 status, age in years and sex were almost always included in the sample metadata. The dataset comprised deeply sampled blood TCRbeta repertoires from subjects exposed to, actively infected with, or recovered from COVID-19. HLA class I and class II types, where available, came from metadata supplied by the sample provider rather than from assay-based typing. The samples were drawn from the first 160 participants of the ongoing ImmuneRACE study and from some 1,300 subjects provided by 6 global collaborators. Summary of the overall study and its limitations: Clinical and demographic metadata were provided uncurated, with the amount varying by source and participant.

At the junction V is shortened by 3 bases and J by 1 base, with 15 bases in between. Sequences MNHNS (CDR1) and SASEGT (CDR2) are obtained from the germline V gene. The CDR3, from cysteine to phenylalanine, totals 16 residues. Kept here is only the CDR3 DNA, which spans 48 bases and is read in frame from base 1. The collaborating institutions used their own protocols to collect whole blood in K2EDTA tubes. Collaborator samples were shipped for TCRbeta analysis as frozen whole blood, isolated PBMCs, or DNA extracted from either sample type. This chain joins TRBV6-1 to TRBJ1-2, and TRBD1 may be the D gene, going by 5 matching bases. Sequencing input: peripheral blood. This TCR came from a woman between 55 and 75 years old with acute or convalescent COVID-19. The CDR3 reads as follows: CASSDSPRQYNYGYTF. The sequence in DNA is TGTGCCAGCAGTGATTCTCCCAGACAGTATAACTATGGCTACACCTTC.